This T cell receptor (beta chain) was captured by sequencing in a study of cytomegalovirus exposure and HLA in healthy donors. Study-level background: Among over 350 genotyped donors, approximately 80% fell in the Caucasian-associated ancestry cluster.

The PCR used 60 Vbeta and 13 Jbeta primers. Generated by immunoSEQ multiplex PCR, the TCRdb table keeps only in-frame clones and is missing some. The sample lists 100,000 to 150,000 clones; 70% to 85% were seen once. Study-level points and caveats: In vitro checks showed that three CMV-associated chains really do target CMV antigens.

A note on this clone: Its antigen remains unidentified.

The CDR3 covers 14 residues. In germline, CDR1 is SGHRS, CDR2 YFSETQ. V dropped 4 bases and J dropped 5; count of bases not matched to a gene: 5. The clonotype comes from a woman aged 18 to 35 in good health and CMV-seropositive. Sequencing was done on a sample of PBMCs. The V and J genes are TRBV5-1 and TRBJ1-4; 7 bases match TRBD1. CDR3 residues: CASSPGTANEKLFF. In nucleotides, the CDR3 is TGCGCCAGCAGCCCGGGGACAGCGAATGAAAAACTGTTTTTT.